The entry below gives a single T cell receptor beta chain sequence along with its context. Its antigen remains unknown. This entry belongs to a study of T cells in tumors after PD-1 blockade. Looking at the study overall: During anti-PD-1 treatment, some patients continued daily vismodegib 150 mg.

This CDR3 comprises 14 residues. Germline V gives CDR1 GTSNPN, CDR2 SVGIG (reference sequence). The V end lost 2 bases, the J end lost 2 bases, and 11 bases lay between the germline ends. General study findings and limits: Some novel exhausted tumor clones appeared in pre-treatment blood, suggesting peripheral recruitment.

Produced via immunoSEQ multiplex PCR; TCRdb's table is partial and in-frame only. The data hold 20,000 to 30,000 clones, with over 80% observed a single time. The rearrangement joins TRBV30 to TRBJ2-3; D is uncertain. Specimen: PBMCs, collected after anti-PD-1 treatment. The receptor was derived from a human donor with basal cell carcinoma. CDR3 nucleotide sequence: TGTGCCTGGAGTACGTGGGGATACACAGATACGCAGTATTTT. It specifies CAWSTWGYTDTQYF.